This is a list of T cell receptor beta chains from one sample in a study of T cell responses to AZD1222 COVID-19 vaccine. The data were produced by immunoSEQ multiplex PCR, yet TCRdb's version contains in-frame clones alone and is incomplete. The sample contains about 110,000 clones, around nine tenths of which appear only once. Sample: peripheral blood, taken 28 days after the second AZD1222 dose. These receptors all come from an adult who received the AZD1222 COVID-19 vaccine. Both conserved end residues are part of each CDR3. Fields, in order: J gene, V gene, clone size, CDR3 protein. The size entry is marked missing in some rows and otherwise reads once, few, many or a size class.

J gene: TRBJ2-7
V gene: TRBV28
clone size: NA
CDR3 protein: CASSLAGTGDSYEQYF

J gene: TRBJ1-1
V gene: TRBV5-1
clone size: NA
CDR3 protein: CASSRDVMNTEAFF

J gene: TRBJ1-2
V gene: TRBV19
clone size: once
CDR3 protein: CASRVGQANYGYTF

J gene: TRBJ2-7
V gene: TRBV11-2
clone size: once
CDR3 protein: CASSIGTSGGYEQYF

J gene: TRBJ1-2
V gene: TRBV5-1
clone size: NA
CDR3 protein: CASSLNTGLGNTF

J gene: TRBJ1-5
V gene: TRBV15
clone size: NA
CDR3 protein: CATSRDRDLNQPQHF

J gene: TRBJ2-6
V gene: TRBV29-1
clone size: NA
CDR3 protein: CSVELDSGANVLTF

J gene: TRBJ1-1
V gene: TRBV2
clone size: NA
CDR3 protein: CASRTDGNTEAFF

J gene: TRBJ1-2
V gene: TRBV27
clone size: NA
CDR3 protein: CASSPMRGLGGYTF

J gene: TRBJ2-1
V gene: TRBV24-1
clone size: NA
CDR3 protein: CATSDSRRTNEQFF

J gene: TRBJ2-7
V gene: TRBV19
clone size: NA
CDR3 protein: CASRRDGTSSKDRDEQYF

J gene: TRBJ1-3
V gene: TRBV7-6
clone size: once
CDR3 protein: CASRSLGVSGNTIYF

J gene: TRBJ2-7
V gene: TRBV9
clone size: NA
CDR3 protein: CASSNRDNEQYF

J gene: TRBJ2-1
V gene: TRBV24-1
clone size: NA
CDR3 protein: CATSDSQGTGYNEQFF

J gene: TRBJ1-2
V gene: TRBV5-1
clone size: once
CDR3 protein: CASSPGQGMEGYTF

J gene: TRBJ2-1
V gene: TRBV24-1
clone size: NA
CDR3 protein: CATSLSGFNYNEQFF

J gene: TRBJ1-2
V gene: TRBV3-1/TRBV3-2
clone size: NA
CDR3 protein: CASSQGTGAGGYTF

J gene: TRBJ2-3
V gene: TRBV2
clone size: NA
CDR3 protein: CASRDGLAGSTDTQYF

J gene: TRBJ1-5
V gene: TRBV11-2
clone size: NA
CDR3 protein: CASSITGRNQPQHF

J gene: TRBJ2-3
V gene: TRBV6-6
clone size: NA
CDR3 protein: CASSPITDTQYF

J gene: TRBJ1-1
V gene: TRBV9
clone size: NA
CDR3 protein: CASSGGGLNTEAFF

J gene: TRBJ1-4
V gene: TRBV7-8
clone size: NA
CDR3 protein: CASSLGGRDKEKLFF

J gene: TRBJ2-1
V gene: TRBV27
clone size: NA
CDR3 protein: CASREDGGGAWNEQFF

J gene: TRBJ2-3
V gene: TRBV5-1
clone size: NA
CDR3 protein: CASSRRGPSFTDTQYF

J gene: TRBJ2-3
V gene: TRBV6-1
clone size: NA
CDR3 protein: CASSEMASGGAGDTQYF

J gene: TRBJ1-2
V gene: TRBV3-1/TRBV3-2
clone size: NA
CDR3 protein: CASSQAGGYTF

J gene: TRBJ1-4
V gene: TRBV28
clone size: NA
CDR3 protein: CASSPPQGSGEKLFF

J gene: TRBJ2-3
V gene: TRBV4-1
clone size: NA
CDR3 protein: CASSLGTGASTDTQYF

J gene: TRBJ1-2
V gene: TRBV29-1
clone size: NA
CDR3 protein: CSVWDRSNYGYTF

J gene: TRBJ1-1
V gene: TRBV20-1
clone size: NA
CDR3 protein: CSAALWGEAFF

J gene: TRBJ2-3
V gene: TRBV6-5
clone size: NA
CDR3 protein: CASSYRQGTDTQYF

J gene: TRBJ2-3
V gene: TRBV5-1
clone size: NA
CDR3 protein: CASSLGVGNGGTDTQYF

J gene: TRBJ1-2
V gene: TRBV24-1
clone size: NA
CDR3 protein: CATSDIFYGYTF

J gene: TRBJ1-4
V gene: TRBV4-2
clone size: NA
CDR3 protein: CASSPGQSVATNEKLFF

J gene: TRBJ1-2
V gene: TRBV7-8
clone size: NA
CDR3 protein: CASSLVASPNYGYTF

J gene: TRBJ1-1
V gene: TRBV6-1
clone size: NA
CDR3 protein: CASSERGGDSEAFF

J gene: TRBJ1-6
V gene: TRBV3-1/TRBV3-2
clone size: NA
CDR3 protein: CASSLGPGQGIPPLHF

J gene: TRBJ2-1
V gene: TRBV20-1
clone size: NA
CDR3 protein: CSASPFQRGDYNEQFF

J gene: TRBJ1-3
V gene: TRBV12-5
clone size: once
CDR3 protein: CASGLTRGRLGTGNTIYF

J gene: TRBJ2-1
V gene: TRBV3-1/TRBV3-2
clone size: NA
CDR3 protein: CASSQEVRGNEQFF

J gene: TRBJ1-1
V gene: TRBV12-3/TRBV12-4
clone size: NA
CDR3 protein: CASSTDRFEAFF

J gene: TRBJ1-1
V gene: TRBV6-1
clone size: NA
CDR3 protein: CASSEVLTNTEAFF

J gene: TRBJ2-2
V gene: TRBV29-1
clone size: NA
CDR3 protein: CSGRENTGELFF

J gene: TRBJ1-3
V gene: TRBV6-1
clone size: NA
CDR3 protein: CASSEAGGQGLTGNTIYF

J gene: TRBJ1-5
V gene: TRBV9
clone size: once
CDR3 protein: CASSAGMGAGQPQHF

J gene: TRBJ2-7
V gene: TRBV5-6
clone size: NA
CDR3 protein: CASSLGYEQYF